Included here is one T cell receptor (beta chain) sequence, with context. This specimen belongs to a study of blood T cell repertoires in COVID-19. Germline values: CDR1 SGHRS, CDR2 YFSETQ. CDR3 size: 14 residues. The germline V and J ends were trimmed by 4 bases and 5 bases, with 15 bases remaining between them. Some clones are missing from TCRdb's copy, which holds only in-frame ones; the method was immunoSEQ multiplex PCR. In the table there are 37,000 or so clones, 81% of which are singletons. The clonotype comes from a man older than 75 with active or convalescent COVID-19. The chain has TRBV5-1 and TRBJ1-1; D is perhaps TRBD1 (6 bases). The material sequenced was peripheral blood. The CDR3 bases are TGCGCCAGCAGCCCGGGACACCGAAATACTGAAGCTTTCTTT. It codes for CASSPGHRNTEAFF.